A single sample gave rise to the 7 T cell receptor beta chains below, sequenced in a study of blood T cell repertoires in COVID-19. The assay was immunoSEQ multiplex PCR, and TCRdb's table has in-frame clones only and misses some. The sample includes roughly 250,000 clones, around 88% of them seen just once. Sample: PBMCs or T cells enriched from blood (not recorded which). These receptors were collected from a woman in her forties or fifties who had recovered from COVID-19.

V is TRBV19 and J is TRBJ1-1, with TRBD1 identical over 7 bases. Germline V gives CDR1 LNHDA, CDR2 SQIVND (reference sequence). This CDR3 is built from 14 residues. V was clipped by 7 bases and J by 1 base; unmatched bases: 6. The CDR3, as DNA: TGTGCCAGTAACCGGGACAGCCAGAACACTGAAGCTTTCTTT. Protein product: CASNRDSQNTEAFF. Full variable domain (outside the CDR3, taken from reference TRBV19 and TRBJ1-1): DGGITQSPKYLFRKEGQNVTLSCEQNLNHDAMYWYRQDPGQGLRLIYYSQIVNDFQKGDIAEGYSVSREKKESFPLTVTSAQKNPTAFYLCASNRDSQNTEAFFGQGTRLTVV.

The sample holds a few counts of this clone. Other DNA sequences in this sample translate to the same CDR3. This chain connects TRBV28 to TRBJ2-7, with a tentative D call TRBD1 (6 bases). The CDR3 sequence is 14 residues long. CDR1 is MDHEN and CDR2 is SYDVKM in the germline V gene. Trimming took 3 bases from V and 2 from J, leaving 11 bases between them. The CDR3: CASSLAQGTYEQYF. The CDR3, as DNA: TGTGCCAGCAGTTTGGCTCAGGGGACCTACGAGCAGTACTTC.

This chain joins TRBV7-3 and TRBJ2-1; 9 bases agree with TRBD2. After removal of 1 base from V and 5 bases from J, the junction contained 3 bases not matched to a gene. Germline-derived CDR1 and CDR2 are SGHTA and FQGTGA. The CDR3 runs to 15 residues. CDR3 DNA sequence: TGTGCCAGCAGCTTAAACAGCGGGGGGAACAATGAGCAGTTCTTC. Amino acid sequence: CASSLNSGGNNEQFF.

V usage is TRBV15 and J usage is TRBJ1-6, with TRBD1 matching over 9 bases. The CDR3 contains 18 residues. Per the germline V gene, CDR1 is LNHNV and CDR2 is YYDKDF (reference sequence). CDR3: CATGQGITLSSYNSPLHF. CDR3 sequence (DNA): TGTGCAACGGGACAGGGAATTACCTTAAGCTCCTATAATTCACCCCTCCACTTT.

The chain links TRBV7-3 to TRBJ2-1, with D possibly matching TRBD1 (5 bases). Germline V gene lookup returns CDR1 SGHTA and CDR2 FQGTGA. Deletions cut 5 bases from V and 7 bases from J, with 15 bases between. The CDR3 extends over 14 amino acids. The CDR3 reads CASSPTPGLNEQFF. The CDR3 nucleotides are TGTGCCAGCAGCCCAACCCCAGGGCTGAATGAGCAGTTCTTC.

This chain connects TRBV19 to TRBJ1-6; D is unclear. CDR3 length: 15 residues. Per the germline V gene, CDR1 is LNHDA and CDR2 is SQIVND (reference sequence). Deletions cut 5 bases from V and 4 bases from J, with 12 bases between. In DNA form, the CDR3 reads TGTGCCAGTAGTCCAGGACGGGGATATAATTCACCCCTCCACTTT. This codes for CASSPGRGYNSPLHF.

The chain recombines TRBV18 with TRBJ1-5, with TRBD1 as a possible D gene (6 bases). Per germline, CDR1 KGHSH and CDR2 LQKENI. This CDR3 has 15 amino acids. Trimming took 3 bases from V and 1 from J, leaving 10 bases between them. The CDR3: CASSPAGVSNQPQHF. In DNA, the CDR3 is TGTGCCAGCTCACCGGCAGGGGTGAGCAATCAGCCCCAGCATTTT.